These 25 T cell receptor beta chains came from one sample sequenced in a study of identifying expanded T cells in peripheral blood. Some clones are missing from TCRdb's copy, which holds only in-frame ones; the method was immunoSEQ multiplex PCR. This sample carries approximately 110,000 clones, roughly 90% of them seen once, and the ten largest clones take over 15%. Sequencing was carried out using blood. These receptors came from a person aged 18 to 70 in good health.

The CDR3 sequence: CASSQFGTALFKVKSEKLFF. The CDR3 bases are TGCGCCAGCAGTCAATTCGGGACAGCCCTATTTAAGGTCAAATCTGAAAAACTGTTTTTT. This rearrangement joins TRBV23-1 to TRBJ1-4, with 7 nucleotides matching TRBD1. TRBV23-1 has ORF status, its function being uncertain. This CDR3 has 20 residues. The V and J ends lost 1 base and 7 bases, in that order; junction bases with no gene match: 21.

J is TRBJ1-6 and V is TRBV5-1; 10 bases agree with TRBD1. The V and J ends lost 5 bases and 8 bases, in that order; junction bases with no gene match: 10. CDR1 is SGHRS and CDR2 is YFSETQ in the germline V gene. CDR3 length: 16 residues. CDR3 sequence reads: CASRVRTGGGDSPLHF. As DNA, the CDR3 is TGCGCCAGCAGGGTCAGGACAGGGGGAGGTGATTCACCCCTCCACTTT.

The V call is TRBV29-1, the J call TRBJ1-1; TRBD1 might be the D (6 bases). CDR3 length: 10 amino acids. Germline V gene lookup returns CDR1 SQVTM and CDR2 ANQGSEA. V was clipped by 4 bases and J by 8 bases, with 8 bases between them. The CDR3 loop reads CSVGDREAFF. The CDR3 bases are TGCAGCGTTGGCGACAGGGAAGCTTTCTTT. Full variable domain (outside the CDR3, taken from reference TRBV29-1 and TRBJ1-1): SAVISQKPSRDICQRGTSLTIQCQVDSQVTMMFWYRQQPGQSLTLIATANQGSEATYESGFVIDKFPISRPNLTFSTLTVSNMSPEDSSIYLCSVGDREAFFGQGTRLTVV.

CDR3 residues: CASSLGGARETSTDTQYF. The CDR3, as DNA: TGTGCCAGCAGCTTAGGGGGCGCCAGGGAAACTAGCACAGATACGCAGTATTTT. This chain connects TRBV11-3 to TRBJ2-3, with TRBD1 as a possible D gene (5 bases). The germline V gene encodes CDR1 SGHNT and CDR2 YENEEA. CDR3 size: 18 residues. Trimming removed 1 base from V and 0 bases from J, with 17 bases in between.

The CDR3 DNA follows: TGTGCCAGCAGGGGTGGCTTTCAAGAGACCCAGTACTTC. Residues: CASRGGFQETQYF. The rearrangement uses TRBV28 and TRBJ2-5, with D unresolved. V was shortened by 6 bases and J by 2 bases, with 10 bases between the two germline ends. CDR1 and CDR2 (germline): MDHEN, SYDVKM. CDR3 length: 13 amino acids.

The CDR3 loop reads CASSYGQPNTEAFF. As DNA, the CDR3 is TGCGCCAGCAGCTATGGACAGCCGAACACTGAAGCTTTCTTT. The rearrangement joins TRBV5-1 to TRBJ1-1; tentatively, D is TRBD1 (6 bases). The V end lost 3 bases, the J end lost 1 base, and 10 bases lay between the germline ends. This CDR3 is built from 14 residues. CDR1 and CDR2 from the germline V gene are SGHRS and YFSETQ.

The chain is built from TRBV19 and TRBJ1-3; D possibly corresponds to TRBD1 (5 bases). From germline, CDR1 is LNHDA and CDR2 SQIVND (reference sequence). The CDR3 has 15 amino acids. V lost 10 bases to trimming and J lost 1 base, with 17 bases between them. In DNA, the CDR3 is TGTGCCATTGGACCGGGACGCTCATCTGGAAACACCATATATTTT. It translates to CAIGPGRSSGNTIYF.

J is TRBJ1-2 and V is TRBV5-6; no clear D gene. Trimming stripped 4 bases from V and 4 bases from J, with 14 bases between. The CDR3 loop spans 14 amino acids. Germline loops: CDR1 SGHDT, CDR2 YYEEEE. The CDR3 DNA is TGTGCCAGCAGCCTCGGTGGCCAAATCTATGGCTACACCTTC. Its protein product is CASSLGGQIYGYTF.

The V call is TRBV2, the J call TRBJ2-7; a weak D match, TRBD2 (5 bases). Germline values: CDR1 SNHLY, CDR2 FYNNEI. This CDR3 contains 17 residues. Trimming cost V 0 bases and J 3 bases, with 18 bases left between them. CDR3 bases: TGTGCCAGCAGTGAAGCGTTGGAGGTGATTCCAGGCTACGAGCAGTACTTC. This encodes CASSEALEVIPGYEQYF.

The chain couples TRBV7-2 to TRBJ1-1; TRBD1 might be the D (5 bases). V lost 5 bases to trimming and J lost 0 bases, with 19 bases between them. Germline V gene sequence: CDR1 SGHTA, CDR2 FQGNSA. The CDR3 length is 17 residues. The CDR3 nucleotides read TGTGCCAGCAGCCGTCAAAACAGGCTACACATGAACACTGAAGCTTTCTTT. Its protein is CASSRQNRLHMNTEAFF.

V is TRBV28 and J is TRBJ1-2, with D tentatively TRBD1 (5 bases). The ends were cut back, 7 bases at V and 4 bases at J, with 25 bases in the middle. The CDR3 has 17 residues. Germline CDR1 MDHEN, CDR2 SYDVKM. CDR3 nucleotide sequence: TGTGCCAGCAATTACCGCCGGGACGGTCATGGAGGCTATGGCTACACCTTC. This translates into CASNYRRDGHGGYGYTF.

V usage is TRBV7-6 and J usage is TRBJ2-1; D is ambiguous. The V gene lost 5 bases and the J gene lost 7 bases, with 9 bases spanning the gap. CDR3 length equals 12 residues. The germline V gene encodes CDR1 SGHVS and CDR2 FNYEAQ. CDR3 region: CASSRSLNEQFF. CDR3 DNA: TGTGCCAGCAGCCGTTCGTTGAATGAGCAGTTCTTC.

The V call is TRBV19, the J call TRBJ1-4; 7 bases align to TRBD1. This CDR3 has 16 residues. Germline assignment: CDR1 LNHDA and CDR2 SQIVND (reference sequence). V lost 4 bases, J lost 7 bases, and 12 bases stayed unmatched. The CDR3 DNA sequence: TGTGCCAGTAGTAAATTCGGCACAGGGGCTTTTGAAAAACTGTTTTTT. It yields the protein CASSKFGTGAFEKLFF.

This clone has just a few counts. The chain uses TRBV7-9 and TRBJ1-2; unclear D gene. The CDR3 spans 15 residues. V lost 1 base and J lost 0, with 9 bases in between. Per germline, CDR1 SEHNR and CDR2 FQNEAQ (reference sequence). The CDR3 coding sequence is TGTGCCAGCAGCTTAGGAGGACCGACTAACTATGGCTACACCTTC. This codes for CASSLGGPTNYGYTF.

The gene calls are TRBV6-5 and TRBJ1-1; D remains unclear. Per germline, CDR1 MNHEY and CDR2 SVGAGI. The V and J ends lost 10 bases and 0 bases respectively, with 15 bases between them. The CDR3 contains 14 residues. The CDR3 sequence is CATKGGSMNTEAFF. DNA of the CDR3: TGTGCCACTAAAGGCGGGTCCATGAACACTGAAGCTTTCTTT.

This rearrangement joins TRBV7-2 to TRBJ2-3, with D possibly matching TRBD1 (7 bases). Germline CDR1 and CDR2: SGHTA and FQGNSA. This CDR3 has 16 residues. Trimming shortened V by 0 bases and J by 4 bases, and 14 bases separated the two germline ends. The CDR3 sequence is CASSLANRGLADTQYF. The CDR3 nucleotides read TGTGCCAGCAGCTTAGCTAACAGGGGACTGGCAGATACGCAGTATTTT.

CDR3 nucleotides: TGTGCCAGCAGCTTAGTGCGGGGGGGCCTGGGCACAGATACGCAGTATTTT. This codes for CASSLVRGGLGTDTQYF. This chain uses TRBV7-2 with TRBJ2-3; TRBD2 aligns across 9 bases. Germline CDR1 reads SGHTA; CDR2 reads FQGNSA. CDR3 length: 17 amino acids. Germline trimming cut 1 base from V and 1 base from J; bases unmatched to any gene: 6.

The CDR3 DNA reads as TGCAGTGCTCGGACAGGCGATAAGCAGTACTTC. This codes for CSARTGDKQYF. This rearrangement joins TRBV20-1 to TRBJ2-7; 7 nucleotides agree with TRBD1. Germline-derived CDR1 and CDR2 are DFQATT and SNEGSKA (reference sequence). V trimming: 5 bases; J trimming: 8 bases; junction bases outside the gene matches: 6. This CDR3 has 11 residues.

J is TRBJ1-2 and V is TRBV28; D possibly corresponds to TRBD1 (5 bases). Between the trimmed V and J ends, which lost 5 bases and 5 bases, there was a span of 24 bases. The length of the CDR3 is 17 residues. The germline V gene encodes CDR1 MDHEN and CDR2 SYDVKM. CDR3 DNA: TGTGCCAGCAGTCCCTGGGGAGCTGGACAATTTTGGTATGGCTACACCTTC. Its translation: CASSPWGAGQFWYGYTF.

The J gene is TRBJ2-5, the V gene TRBV19; possible D gene TRBD2, 6 bases. The length of the CDR3 is 15 residues. The germline CDR1 and CDR2 sequences are LNHDA and SQIVND (reference sequence). V lost 2 bases to trimming and J lost 3 bases, with 13 bases between them. The CDR3 nucleotides are TGTGCCAGTAGTATAAGCCCGACGGGGGAAGAGACCCAGTACTTC. Translation: CASSISPTGEETQYF.

The rearrangement uses TRBV5-4 and TRBJ2-7, with 8 bases lining up with TRBD1. Trimming at V came to 2 bases and at J to 5 bases, leaving 6 bases not matched to a gene. Germline CDR1 and CDR2: SGHNT and YYREEE (reference sequence). The CDR3 is 14 residues long. The CDR3 nucleotides read TGTGCCAGCAGCTTTGGACAGGGCAGGCACGAGCAGTACTTC. This gives the protein CASSFGQGRHEQYF.

The chain combines TRBV2 with TRBJ1-6; a possible D gene is TRBD1 (6 bases). The CDR3 extends over 15 amino acids. Germline CDR1 is SNHLY and CDR2 is FYNNEI. Trimming took off 6 bases at V and 7 bases at J, with 16 bases between the two ends. CDR3 residues: CASSRGFSGNSPLHF. In DNA form, the CDR3 reads TGTGCCAGCAGCAGGGGATTTTCTGGGAATTCACCCCTCCACTTT.

The V gene is TRBV6-5, the J gene TRBJ2-7; no clear D gene. Germline assignment: CDR1 MNHEY and CDR2 SVGAGI. The CDR3 consists of 12 residues. Trimming took off 4 bases at V and 1 base at J, with 5 bases between the two ends. CDR3 in amino acids: CASSSTSYEQYF. CDR3 in DNA: TGTGCCAGCAGTTCAACTTCCTACGAGCAGTACTTC.

The chain joins TRBV6-5 to TRBJ2-7; TRBD1 matches at 7 bases. The CDR3 is 15 amino acids. CDR1 and CDR2 (germline): MNHEY, SVGAGI. Trimming removed 2 bases from V and 1 base from J; junction bases left unmatched: 5. The CDR3 region has the DNA TGTGCCAGCAGTTACACAGGGGAAAGGTCCTACGAGCAGTACTTC. Residues: CASSYTGERSYEQYF.

The chain employs TRBV5-1 and TRBJ1-4, with 8 nucleotides matching TRBD1. This CDR3 comprises 16 residues. After removal of 4 bases from V and 8 bases from J, the junction contained 13 bases not matched to a gene. CDR1 SGHRS and CDR2 YFSETQ come from the germline V gene. The CDR3 here is CASSGVPGGAEEKLFF. The CDR3 DNA reads as TGCGCCAGCAGCGGAGTCCCAGGGGGCGCGGAGGAAAAACTGTTTTTT.